A single sample gave rise to the 26 T cell receptor beta chains below, sequenced in a study of T cell responses to AZD1222 COVID-19 vaccine. Some clones are missing from TCRdb's copy, which holds only in-frame ones; the method was immunoSEQ multiplex PCR. The data hold some 140,000 clones, with more than 85% observed a single time. The sequenced sample was peripheral blood, obtained on day 0 of AZD1222 vaccination. The receptors shown here come from an adult in good health.

The chain is built from TRBV5-1 and TRBJ2-1; 8 bases match TRBD2. CDR1 and CDR2 from the germline V gene are SGHRS and YFSETQ. The V gene end was trimmed by 4 bases and the J gene end by 3 bases; junction bases not matched to a gene: 3. CDR3 length equals 14 residues. CDR3 nucleotide sequence: TGCGCCAGCAGCAAGGGACTAGTCTACAATGAGCAGTTCTTC. Translated: CASSKGLVYNEQFF.

V usage is TRBV20-1 and J usage is TRBJ1-2; D gene unclear. Germline V gives CDR1 DFQATT, CDR2 SNEGSKA (reference sequence). The CDR3 contains 10 residues. The V end was cut by 5 bases, the J end by 12 bases, with 13 bases between. This CDR3 reads CSAPREWNTF. The CDR3 DNA sequence: TGCAGTGCTCCCAGAGAGTGGAACACCTTC.

The genes are TRBV10-3 and TRBJ2-1; D gene uncertain. CDR1 and CDR2 (germline): ENHRY, SYGVKD. The CDR3 is 11 amino acids. V gave up 0 bases and J gave up 12 bases, with 6 bases separating them. The CDR3 DNA is TGTGCCATCAGTGAGTCCGTGCGGCAGTTCTTC. Amino acid sequence: CAISESVRQFF.

The rearrangement links TRBV7-2 to TRBJ2-1, with TRBD2 matching 9 bases. V dropped 3 bases and J dropped 10; count of bases not matched to a gene: 7. The CDR3 is 14 residues long. CDR1 is SGHTA and CDR2 is FQGNSA in the germline V gene. The CDR3 nucleotides read TGTGCCAGCAGCTTCATGTTCAGCGGGGGGGAGCAGTTCTTC. Amino acids: CASSFMFSGGEQFF.

The J gene is TRBJ2-1, the V gene TRBV5-1, with a tentative D call TRBD1 (6 bases). The ends were cut back, 4 bases at V and 8 bases at J, with 13 bases in the middle. The CDR3 is 13 amino acids. From germline, CDR1 is SGHRS and CDR2 YFSETQ. The CDR3 spells CASSPYRVDEQFF. The CDR3 bases are TGCGCCAGCAGCCCGTACAGGGTTGATGAGCAGTTCTTC.

The chain uses TRBV29-1 and TRBJ2-1, with D maybe TRBD1 (6 bases). With 7 bases removed from V and 9 bases from J, the gap between germline ends came to 19 bases. Germline assignment: CDR1 SQVTM and CDR2 ANQGSEA. The CDR3 contains 13 residues. The CDR3 sequence: CSAGDGVRGEQFF. CDR3 sequence (DNA): TGCAGCGCAGGGGATGGGGTAAGGGGTGAGCAGTTCTTC.

The chain has TRBV5-5 and TRBJ2-3; D not certain. V was trimmed by 0 bases and J by 2 bases, leaving 7 bases between them. This CDR3 spans 14 amino acids. The germline V gene has CDR1 SGHKS and CDR2 YYEKEE (reference sequence). The CDR3 protein is CASSLAAATDTQYF. The CDR3 region has the DNA TGTGCCAGCAGCTTGGCGGCTGCCACAGATACGCAGTATTTT.

The J gene is TRBJ1-2, the V gene TRBV19, with a tentative D call TRBD1 (5 bases). There are 14 residues in the CDR3. V dropped 2 bases and J dropped 6 bases, with 13 bases sitting between them. Germline V gene lookup returns CDR1 LNHDA and CDR2 SQIVND (reference sequence). The CDR3 protein is CASSIRVTEDGYTF. In nucleotides, the CDR3 is TGTGCCAGTAGTATACGTGTGACAGAAGATGGCTACACCTTC.

V and J are TRBV29-1 and TRBJ1-2; 10 bases line up with TRBD1. CDR1 is SQVTM and CDR2 is ANQGSEA in the germline V gene. V shed 5 bases and J 6 bases; nucleotides not matched to a gene: 6. This CDR3 is built from 13 residues. CDR3 coding DNA: TGCAGCGTTCCAAGACAGGGGGCGAATGGCTACACCTTC. This gives the protein CSVPRQGANGYTF.

This sequence joins TRBV6-5 and TRBJ2-1; the D gene is possibly TRBD2 (6 bases). Germline V gene data show CDR1 as MNHEY and CDR2 as SVGAGI. Deletions cut 2 bases from V and 4 bases from J, with 12 bases between. The CDR3 totals 15 residues. The CDR3 DNA reads as TGTGCCAGCAGTTACGATGCGGGGTTGTACAATGAGCAGTTCTTC. It encodes CASSYDAGLYNEQFF.

The chain employs TRBV30 and TRBJ2-7, with 9 bases that match TRBD2. V trimming: 3 bases; J trimming: 0 bases; junction bases outside the gene matches: 3. The germline V gene encodes CDR1 GTSNPN and CDR2 SVGIG (reference sequence). The CDR3 extends over 14 amino acids. In nucleotides, the CDR3 is TGTGCCTGGAGGGCTAGCGGGACCTCCTACGAGCAGTACTTC. This translates into CAWRASGTSYEQYF.

The chain recombines TRBV7-9 with TRBJ2-1, with 14 bases matching TRBD2. The CDR3 covers 17 residues. The J segment lost 5 bases and the V segment lost 5 bases, leaving 8 bases of the junction unmatched. Looked up from germline, CDR1 is SEHNR and CDR2 is FQNEAQ (reference sequence). The CDR3 loop is CASSRGLAGAYDNEQFF. CDR3 bases: TGTGCCAGCAGCCGGGGACTAGCGGGGGCCTATGACAATGAGCAGTTCTTC.

The V call is TRBV5-6, the J call TRBJ2-2; 7 bases align to TRBD2. The CDR3 extends over 16 amino acids. J gave up 2 bases and V 4 bases, and 8 bases lay outside the gene matches. In germline, CDR1 is SGHDT, CDR2 YYEEEE. Here the CDR3 DNA reads TGTGCCAGCAGCACATGGGGGGGATCAAACACCGGGGAGCTGTTTTTT. This sequence encodes CASSTWGGSNTGELFF.

The chain carries TRBV4-1 and TRBJ2-7; D possibly corresponds to TRBD2 (6 bases). Germline loops: CDR1 MGHRA, CDR2 YSYEKL. V was shortened by 0 bases and J by 3 bases, with 12 bases between the two germline ends. This CDR3 spans 15 amino acids. The CDR3 is CASSQDGSLDYEQYF. The CDR3 bases are TGCGCCAGCAGCCAAGACGGGAGTTTAGACTACGAGCAGTACTTC.

The rearrangement links TRBV7-8 to TRBJ1-2; 7 bases line up with TRBD1. V lost 4 bases and J lost 1; bases outside the gene matches: 9. There are 16 residues in the CDR3. The germline gives CDR1 SGHVS, CDR2 FQNEAQ. Written as DNA, the CDR3 is TGTGCCAGCAGCTCTCACAGGGGTCGACTTAACTATGGCTACACCTTC. Protein sequence: CASSSHRGRLNYGYTF.

This clone was counted once. The V and J genes are TRBV7-9 and TRBJ2-1; D might be TRBD1 (5 bases). This CDR3 is built from 14 residues. The germline gives CDR1 SEHNR, CDR2 FQNEAQ (reference sequence). Between the trimmed V and J ends, which lost 8 bases and 5 bases, there was a span of 16 bases. DNA for the CDR3: TGTGCCAGCTGGATCAGGGCCTATGACAATGAGCAGTTCTTC. Translated: CASWIRAYDNEQFF.

The chain couples TRBV28 to TRBJ2-7, with 8 bases fitting TRBD2. The CDR3 contains 14 residues. Germline assignment: CDR1 MDHEN and CDR2 SYDVKM. The V gene end was trimmed by 3 bases and the J gene end by 6 bases; junction bases not matched to a gene: 7. The CDR3 nucleotides are TGTGCCAGCAGTTTCGGGAGGGGCGGCTCCGAGCAGTACTTC. Protein sequence: CASSFGRGGSEQYF.

V and J are TRBV28 and TRBJ2-3; D is tentatively TRBD1 or TRBD2 (5 bases each). This CDR3 is built from 15 residues. Germline-derived CDR1 and CDR2 are MDHEN and SYDVKM. V lost 7 bases and J lost 0, with 14 bases in between. The CDR3 spells CASNLRGSSTDTQYF. The CDR3 DNA reads TGTGCCAGCAACCTGAGGGGTTCAAGCACAGATACGCAGTATTTT.

This clone was observed a handful of times. V usage is TRBV5-4 and J usage is TRBJ2-6; 9 nucleotides agree with TRBD1. The CDR3 spans 18 residues. Germline CDR1 is SGHNT and CDR2 is YYREEE (reference sequence). J was trimmed by 0 bases and V by 3 bases; bases with no gene match: 7. CDR3 loop: CASSSGQGPSSGANVLTF. The CDR3 nucleotides are TGTGCCAGCAGCTCGGGACAGGGACCTAGCTCTGGGGCCAACGTCCTGACTTTC.

J is TRBJ1-1 and V is TRBV20-1, with a tentative D call TRBD1 (6 bases). The CDR3 runs to 11 residues. Germline CDR1 is DFQATT and CDR2 is SNEGSKA (reference sequence). CDR3 in amino acids: CRAQGHTEAFF. The CDR3 DNA reads TGCAGGGCCCAGGGGCACACTGAAGCTTTCTTT.

The genes are TRBV28 and TRBJ2-5, with D uncertain. The CDR3 is 14 amino acids. Trimming shortened V by 2 bases and J by 4 bases, and 11 bases separated the two germline ends. Germline values: CDR1 MDHEN, CDR2 SYDVKM. The CDR3 spells CASSLIGRAETQYF. CDR3 bases: TGTGCCAGCAGTTTAATTGGCCGGGCAGAGACCCAGTACTTC.

The V call is TRBV6-5, the J call TRBJ1-1; D is unclear. The germline V gene has CDR1 MNHEY and CDR2 SVGAGI. The germline V and J ends were trimmed by 6 bases and 4 bases, with 12 bases remaining between them. This CDR3 has 13 residues. The CDR3 sequence: CASRPGRVTEAFF. The CDR3 region has the DNA TGTGCCAGCAGACCGGGCCGGGTCACTGAAGCTTTCTTT.

The gene calls are TRBV29-1 and TRBJ2-1; 13 nucleotides agree with TRBD2. The CDR3 loop spans 14 amino acids. Trimming took 6 bases from V and 4 from J; bases not matched to a gene: 3. Germline V gene data show CDR1 as SQVTM and CDR2 as ANQGSEA. CDR3 amino acids: CSVETSGGYNEQFF. CDR3 DNA sequence: TGCAGCGTAGAGACTAGCGGGGGGTACAATGAGCAGTTCTTC.

This sequence joins TRBV6-5 and TRBJ1-1; D is unresolved. The germline V gene encodes CDR1 MNHEY and CDR2 SVGAGI. The V end was cut by 7 bases, the J end by 4 bases, with 10 bases between. This CDR3 region has 12 residues. The CDR3 loop reads CASTHPGTEAFF. Written as DNA, the CDR3 is TGTGCCAGCACCCACCCTGGCACTGAAGCTTTCTTT.

The chain recombines TRBV6-5 with TRBJ1-2; D is ambiguous. The V and J ends lost 5 bases and 8 bases respectively, with 18 bases between them. CDR3 size: 14 residues. Germline CDR1 reads MNHEY; CDR2 reads SVGAGI. CDR3 nucleotides: TGTGCCAGCAGTCCCGACACGGGCTTTGACGGCTACACCTTC. Its translation: CASSPDTGFDGYTF.

This clone was counted once. V is TRBV7-7 and J is TRBJ2-2; possibly TRBD2 for D (7 bases). The CDR3 is 14 amino acids. The germline V and J ends were trimmed by 7 bases and 4 bases, with 13 bases remaining between them. Looked up from germline, CDR1 is SSHAT and CDR2 is FNYEAQ (reference sequence). The CDR3 region is CASKGRGPTGELFF. The CDR3 bases are TGTGCCAGCAAGGGGCGGGGGCCCACCGGGGAGCTGTTTTTT.